Included here is one TCR beta chain sequence, with context. The antigen is unknown. The data were taken from a study of shared clonotypes between healthy human individuals. For the study at large: Per donor, three plates held CD4 naive cells, three held CD4 memory, two held CD8 naive and one held CD8 memory.

The V end was cut by 3 bases, the J end by 0 bases, with 6 bases between. The CDR3 has 13 amino acids. Germline loops: CDR1 SQVTM, CDR2 ANQGSEA. TCRdb's copy holds only in-frame clones and misses some; the assay was immunoSEQ multiplex PCR. Of about a million clones in the sample, 77% were seen once. General study points: Shared clonotypes: roughly 4.5% naive CD4, 3.5% to 4% naive CD8, 2% to 2.5% memory CD4, roughly 0.4% memory CD8.

The sample comprised memory CD4+ T cells from PBMCs. This sample's subset: CD45RA-negative fraction. The chain is built from TRBV29-1 and TRBJ2-1; D remains ambiguous. This sequence originates from a man aged 18 to 30 in good health. Some clones in this sample may be carry-over from other donors' samples. CDR3 nucleotides: TGCAGCGTTGACGGTCTCTCCTACAATGAGCAGTTCTTC. Its protein is CSVDGLSYNEQFF.